The source of this T cell receptor (beta chain) is a study of cytomegalovirus exposure and HLA in healthy donors. General study points: Among TCR beta chains of equal frequency, HLA-associated ones were more clonally expanded in a later analysis.

Points on this clone: Its antigen is undetermined.

This PCR relied on a set of 60 Vbeta primers and 13 Jbeta primers. Profiling relied on immunoSEQ multiplex PCR, and the TCRdb table lists in-frame clones only, not all of them. The sample shows 150,000 to 200,000 clones, and 0.65% to 0.9% sits with its ten largest clones. There are 14 residues in the CDR3. The V gene end was trimmed by 3 bases and the J gene end by 5 bases; junction bases not matched to a gene: 6. From germline, CDR1 is SGHVS and CDR2 FQNEAQ. The sequenced material came from PBMCs. The chain joins TRBV7-8 to TRBJ1-1; 7 bases line up with TRBD1. The receptor's source is a young woman in good health and CMV-seropositive. The CDR3 spells CASSFTGVRTEAFF. CDR3 bases: TGTGCCAGCAGCTTCACAGGGGTTCGGACTGAAGCTTTCTTT.